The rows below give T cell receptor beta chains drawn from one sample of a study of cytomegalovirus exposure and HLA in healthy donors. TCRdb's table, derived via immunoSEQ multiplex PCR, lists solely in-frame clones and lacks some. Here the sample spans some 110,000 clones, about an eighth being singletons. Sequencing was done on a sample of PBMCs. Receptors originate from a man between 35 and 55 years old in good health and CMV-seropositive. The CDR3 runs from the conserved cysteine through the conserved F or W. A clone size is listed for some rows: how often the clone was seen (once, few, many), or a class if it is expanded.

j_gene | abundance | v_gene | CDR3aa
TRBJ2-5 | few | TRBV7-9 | CASSLGQEETQYF
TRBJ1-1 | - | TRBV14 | CASSQDSGRLRAEAFF
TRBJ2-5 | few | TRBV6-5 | CASSYWAGVGETQYF
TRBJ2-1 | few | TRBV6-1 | CASTKGTSGNNEQFF
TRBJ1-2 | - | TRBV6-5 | CASSYGQGGGYTF
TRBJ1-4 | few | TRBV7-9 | CASSYILQGLSTNEKLFF
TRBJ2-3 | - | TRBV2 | CASSAQGLGTDTQYF
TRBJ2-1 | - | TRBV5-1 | CASSPTSGSHNEQFF
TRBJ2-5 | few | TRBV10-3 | CAVGREETQYF
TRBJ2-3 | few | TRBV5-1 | CASSLASTSGRTDTQYF
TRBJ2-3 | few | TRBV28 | CASRQRASGRADTQYF
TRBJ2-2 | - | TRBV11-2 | CASSLRAVDTGELFF
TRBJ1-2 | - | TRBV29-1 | CSVAEVPPGRGYTF
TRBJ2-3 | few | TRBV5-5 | CASSWGLAVSGGDTQYF
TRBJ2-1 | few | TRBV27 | CASSPLLWLVHDEQFF
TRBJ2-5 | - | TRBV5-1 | CASSFNSEETQYF
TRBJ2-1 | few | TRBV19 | CASSIKQNNEQFF
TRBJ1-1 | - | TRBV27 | CASSFTGKLRNTEAFF
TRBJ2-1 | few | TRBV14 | CASSQGTFLAFNEQFF
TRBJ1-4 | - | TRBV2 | CASSARQTSTNEKLFF
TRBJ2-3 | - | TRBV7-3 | CASRASGSDTQYF
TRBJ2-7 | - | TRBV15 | CATSSSSGRRDEQYF
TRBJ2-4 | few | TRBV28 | CASSLWRGPPAKNIQYF
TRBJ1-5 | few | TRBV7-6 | CASSLQTGVNQPQHF
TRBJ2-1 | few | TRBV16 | CASSPLQGAGTMDEQFF
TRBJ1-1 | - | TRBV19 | CASRISQSMNTEAFF
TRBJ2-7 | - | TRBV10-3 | CAISETGTQYEQYF
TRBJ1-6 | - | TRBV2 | CASIQGQGSPLHF
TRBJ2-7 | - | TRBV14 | CASSQTGSSYEQYF
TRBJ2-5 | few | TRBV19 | CATRSWTGDSETQYF
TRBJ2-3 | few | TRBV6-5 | CASRSGGGDTQYF
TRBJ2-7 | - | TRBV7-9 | CASSPPTAVGEQYF
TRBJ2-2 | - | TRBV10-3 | CAITPGQGMTGELFF
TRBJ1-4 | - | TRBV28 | CASSLWGSSTNEKLFF
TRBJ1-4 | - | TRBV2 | CASTGQFGEKLFF
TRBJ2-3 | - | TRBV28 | CASNPPVGLGTDTQYF
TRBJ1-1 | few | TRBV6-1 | CASSEFHRYTPGQQYTEAFF
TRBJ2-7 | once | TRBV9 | CASSVGLLYEQYF
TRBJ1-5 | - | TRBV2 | CASSGRGTRNQPQHF